A single sample gave rise to the 13 T cell receptor beta chains below, sequenced in a study of early T cells in non-severe SARS-CoV-2 infection. In TCRdb, the 5' RACE reads were re-called with MiXCR into one record per CDR3 protein. The sample shows under 80,000 distinct CDR3 sequences, around 10% of them seen only once. Sequencing was carried out using whole blood. The receptor source for this set is an adult who was a healthcare worker with PCR-confirmed SARS-CoV-2 infection or an uninfected control (not recorded which).

In its sample, this clonotype was seen many times. This chain connects TRBV30 to TRBJ1-3; 9 bases fit TRBD1. The length of the CDR3 is 13 residues. Trimming at V came to 5 bases and at J to 8 bases, leaving 7 bases not matched to a gene. Germline lookup yields CDR1 GTSNPN and CDR2 SVGIG (reference sequence). The CDR3 is CAWSQQGADTIYF. Written as DNA, the CDR3 is TGTGCCTGGTCACAACAGGGGGCTGACACCATATATTTT.

This clonotype appeared many times. The chain recombines TRBV29-1 with TRBJ2-3, with D uncertain. The germline V gene encodes CDR1 SQVTM and CDR2 ANQGSEA. The CDR3 consists of 12 residues. Trimming removed 3 bases at V and 2 bases at J, with 6 bases between. DNA for the CDR3: TGCAGCGTTGAGCGGTACACAGATACGCAGTATTTT. Translation gives CSVERYTDTQYF.

The genes are TRBV29-1 and TRBJ1-2; tentatively, D is TRBD1 (6 bases). Germline V gene lookup returns CDR1 SQVTM and CDR2 ANQGSEA. The V end was cut by 0 bases, the J end by 6 bases, with 11 bases between. The CDR3 totals 13 residues. The DNA of the CDR3 is TGCAGCGTTGAAGATCGACAGGATGATGGCTACACCTTC. Its translation is CSVEDRQDDGYTF.

This clonotype was detected ten times or more. The rearrangement links TRBV5-1 to TRBJ1-1; D not certain. The CDR3 is 13 amino acids. CDR1 SGHRS and CDR2 YFSETQ come from the germline V gene. Trimming left V 0 bases short and J 5 bases short, with 8 bases between. DNA of the CDR3: TGCGCCAGCAGCTTGGCTCCGGGAACTGAAGCTTTCTTT. It translates to CASSLAPGTEAFF.

The V call is TRBV20-1, the J call TRBJ2-3, with TRBD2 matching over 11 bases. Germline V CDR1 and CDR2: DFQATT, SNEGSKA (reference sequence). With 5 bases clipped from V and 7 bases from J, the junction kept 8 bases outside the gene matches. CDR3 length: 14 residues. DNA for the CDR3: TGCAGTGCTGCCCTAGCGGGAGGAGTCAATACGCAGTATTTT. It codes for CSAALAGGVNTQYF.

This clonotype was found many times. The genes are TRBV5-1 and TRBJ2-1; either TRBD1 or TRBD2 may supply D (5 bases each). Germline CDR1 is SGHRS and CDR2 is YFSETQ. The length of the CDR3 is 16 residues. Trimming took off 0 bases at V and 4 bases at J, with 14 bases between the two ends. CDR3 sequence (DNA): TGCGCCAGCAGCTTGGAGCCGGGGACGTTTTACAATGAGCAGTTCTTC. Translated, it gives CASSLEPGTFYNEQFF.

The chain is built from TRBV2 and TRBJ2-1; D gene unclear. V lost 4 bases and J lost 9, with 7 bases in between. Germline V lookup: CDR1 SNHLY, CDR2 FYNNEI. The CDR3 runs 11 residues. The CDR3 DNA reads as TGTGCCAGCAGTGTAAGGAGTGAGCAGTTCTTC. It translates to CASSVRSEQFF.

This clonotype has a count of ten or more. This chain links TRBV10-3 with TRBJ2-5; the match to TRBD2 covers 10 bases. The CDR3 consists of 14 residues. V lost 7 bases to trimming and J lost 5 bases; unmatched junction nucleotides: 7. Germline V lookup: CDR1 ENHRY, CDR2 SYGVKD. The CDR3: CAIKREGQMETQYF. In nucleotides, the CDR3 is TGTGCCATCAAGCGGGAGGGCCAGATGGAGACCCAGTACTTC.

This clonotype was counted between two and nine times. This CDR3 is CASSTLTAEKETQYF. The CDR3 region has the DNA TGTGCCAGTAGTACCCTTACCGCGGAGAAAGAGACCCAGTACTTC. The gene calls are TRBV19 and TRBJ2-5; no clear D gene. CDR3 length: 15 amino acids. V gave up 4 bases and J gave up 3 bases, with 15 bases separating them. In germline, CDR1 is LNHDA, CDR2 SQIVND (reference sequence).

Details on this clonotype: This may stem from a read error, because a much larger clone lies one nucleotide away. This chain connects TRBV19 to TRBJ2-4; TRBD1 is a possible D gene (6 bases). In germline, CDR1 is LNHDA, CDR2 SQIVND (reference sequence). V lost 10 bases and J 1 base, leaving 20 bases between the germline ends. The CDR3 length is 16 residues. The chain's CDR3 is CATTPGELMAKNIQYF. CDR3 bases: TGTGCCACCACCCCAGGGGAATTGATGGCCAAAAACATTCAGTACTTC.

This clonotype was picked up a small number of times. The rearrangement joins TRBV5-1 to TRBJ1-6; TRBD1 aligns across 12 bases. This CDR3 contains 16 residues. After removal of 1 base from V and 7 bases from J, the junction contained 3 bases not matched to a gene. Germline loops: CDR1 SGHRS, CDR2 YFSETQ. CDR3 coding DNA: TGCGCCAGCAGCTTGATGGGGACAGGGGGCAATTCACCCCTCCACTTT. Protein: CASSLMGTGGNSPLHF.

Regarding this clonotype: This may come from a read error, since a much larger clone is one base off. The chain combines TRBV7-2 with TRBJ2-3; TRBD1 might be the D (6 bases). The closer fit of TRBJ1-5 to the DNA end suggests the J call may be wrong. Germline assignment: CDR1 SGHTA and CDR2 FQGNSA. The CDR3 has 16 amino acids. Here the CDR3 DNA reads TGTGCCAGCAGCTTAGGAGCGGGGGGGCGGACGGATACGCAGCATTTT. Protein: CASSLGAGGRTDTQHF.

This clonotype has a count of ten or more. The rearrangement uses TRBV4-1 and TRBJ2-1, with D unclear. CDR3 length: 21 residues. With 0 bases removed from V and 6 bases from J, the gap between germline ends came to 30 bases. CDR1 and CDR2 (germline): MGHRA, YSYEKL. CDR3 DNA: TGCGCCAGCAGCCAAGAGCCGCCCAGACGGGTTAGTGATACATTAATCAATGAGCAGTTCTTC. Translated, it gives CASSQEPPRRVSDTLINEQFF.